Detailed here is one T cell receptor (beta chain). Its antigen is not known. This entry belongs to a study of beta chain features in type 1 diabetes. Turning to the study itself: Age, gender and cell yields were alike across patients and healthy donors. Taken together, all samples contributed fewer than 110 million examined sorted cells. Study-level findings and limits: At VDJ recombination sites, type 1 diabetes patients had fewer insertions and more deleted nucleotides. There was a moderate but significant shortening of TCRB CDR3s in all four CD4+ subsets of Type 1 diabetes patients. These data did not resolve whether HLA type affects TCRB rearrangement.

Per the germline V gene, CDR1 is SGDLS and CDR2 is YYNGEE. The CDR3 consists of 15 residues. Trimming pared 6 bases from V and 1 base from J, leaving 13 bases between. The entirety of the isolated RNA underwent reverse transcription, so expressed TCRB transcripts were sequenced. Sequenced by immunoSEQ multiplex PCR; TCRdb stores in-frame clones only, minus some. The data hold about 660,000 clones, with about an eighth observed a single time. The origin of this receptor is a man aged 18 to 35 with type 1 diabetes. The V call is TRBV9, the J call TRBJ2-2; maybe TRBD2 (6 bases). The sample taken for sequencing was naive CD4+ T cells from blood. This CDR3 reads CASTYLGGNTGELFF. CDR3 DNA: TGTGCCAGCACCTATCTGGGAGGGAACACCGGGGAGCTGTTTTTT.